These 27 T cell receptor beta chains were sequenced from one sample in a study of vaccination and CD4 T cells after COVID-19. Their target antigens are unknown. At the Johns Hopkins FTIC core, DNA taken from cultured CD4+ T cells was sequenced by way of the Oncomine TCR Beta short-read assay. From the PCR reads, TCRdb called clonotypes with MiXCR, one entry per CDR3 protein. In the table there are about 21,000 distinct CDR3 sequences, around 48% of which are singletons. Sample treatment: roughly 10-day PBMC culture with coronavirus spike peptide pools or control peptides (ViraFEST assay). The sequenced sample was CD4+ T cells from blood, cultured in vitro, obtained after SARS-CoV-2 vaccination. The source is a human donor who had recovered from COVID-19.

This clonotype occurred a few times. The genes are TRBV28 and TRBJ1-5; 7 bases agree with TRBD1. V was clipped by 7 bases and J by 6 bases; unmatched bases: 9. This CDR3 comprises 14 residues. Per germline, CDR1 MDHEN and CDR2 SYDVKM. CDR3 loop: CASITPGGAQPQHF. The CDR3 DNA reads TGTGCCAGCATCACCCCAGGGGGGGCTCAGCCCCAGCATTTT.

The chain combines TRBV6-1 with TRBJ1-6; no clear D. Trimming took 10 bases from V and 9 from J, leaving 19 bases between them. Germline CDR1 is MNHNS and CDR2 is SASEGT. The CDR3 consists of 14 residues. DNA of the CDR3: TGTGCCACGCAACCTGGTAGCTGGAGTTCACCCCTCCACTTT. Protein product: CATQPGSWSSPLHF.

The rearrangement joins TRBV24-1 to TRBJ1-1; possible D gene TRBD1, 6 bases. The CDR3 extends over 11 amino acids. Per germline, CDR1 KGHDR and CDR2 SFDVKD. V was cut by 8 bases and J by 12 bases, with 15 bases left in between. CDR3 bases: TGTGCCACCAAGGGGGGAGAGGCGACTTTCTTT. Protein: CATKGGEATFF.

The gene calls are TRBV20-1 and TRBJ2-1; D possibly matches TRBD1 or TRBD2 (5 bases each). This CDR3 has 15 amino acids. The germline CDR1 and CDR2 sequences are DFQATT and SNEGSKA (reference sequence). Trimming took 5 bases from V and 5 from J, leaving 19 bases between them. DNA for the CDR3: TGCAGTGCTCCATATCCGGGACGGCTCAACAATGAGCAGTTCTTC. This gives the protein CSAPYPGRLNNEQFF.

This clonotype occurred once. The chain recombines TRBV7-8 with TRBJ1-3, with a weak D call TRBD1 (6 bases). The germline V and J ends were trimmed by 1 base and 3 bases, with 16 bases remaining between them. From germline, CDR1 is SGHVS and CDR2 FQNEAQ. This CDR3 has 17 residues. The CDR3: CASSLVRVTGRGNTIYF. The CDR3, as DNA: TGTGCCAGCAGCTTAGTCAGAGTCACAGGGCGTGGAAACACCATATATTTT.

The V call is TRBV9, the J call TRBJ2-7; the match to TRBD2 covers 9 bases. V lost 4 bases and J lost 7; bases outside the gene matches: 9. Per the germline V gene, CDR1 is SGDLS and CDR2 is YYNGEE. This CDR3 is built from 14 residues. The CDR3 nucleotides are TGTGCCAGCAGCCCAAGGGGGGCGGGAGGGGAGCAGTACTTC. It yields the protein CASSPRGAGGEQYF.

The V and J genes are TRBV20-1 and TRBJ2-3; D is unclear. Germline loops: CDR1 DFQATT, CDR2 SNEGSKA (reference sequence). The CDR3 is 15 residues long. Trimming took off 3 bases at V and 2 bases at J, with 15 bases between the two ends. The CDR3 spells CSARPRGGLTDTQYF. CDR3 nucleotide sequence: TGCAGTGCTAGGCCCCGTGGCGGCCTCACAGATACGCAGTATTTT.

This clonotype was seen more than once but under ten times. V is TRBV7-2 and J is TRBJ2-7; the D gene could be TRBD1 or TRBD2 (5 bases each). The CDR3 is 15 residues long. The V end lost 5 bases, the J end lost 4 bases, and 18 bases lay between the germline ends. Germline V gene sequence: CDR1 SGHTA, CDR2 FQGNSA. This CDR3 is CASSHGPGPEYEQYF. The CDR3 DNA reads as TGTGCCAGCAGCCATGGACCGGGACCAGAATACGAGCAGTACTTC.

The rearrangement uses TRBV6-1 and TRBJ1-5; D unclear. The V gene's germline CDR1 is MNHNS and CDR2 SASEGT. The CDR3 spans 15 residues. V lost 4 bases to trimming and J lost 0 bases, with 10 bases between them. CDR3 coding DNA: TGTGCCAGCAGTGTGATAGGTAGTAGCAATCAGCCCCAGCATTTT. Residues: CASSVIGSSNQPQHF.

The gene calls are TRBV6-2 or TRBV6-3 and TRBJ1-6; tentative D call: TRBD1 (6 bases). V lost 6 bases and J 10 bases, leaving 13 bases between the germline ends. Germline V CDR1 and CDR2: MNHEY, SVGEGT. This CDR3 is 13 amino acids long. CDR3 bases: TGTGCCAGCAGCTCGCCGGGGGCGTCACCCCTCCACTTT. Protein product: CASSSPGASPLHF.

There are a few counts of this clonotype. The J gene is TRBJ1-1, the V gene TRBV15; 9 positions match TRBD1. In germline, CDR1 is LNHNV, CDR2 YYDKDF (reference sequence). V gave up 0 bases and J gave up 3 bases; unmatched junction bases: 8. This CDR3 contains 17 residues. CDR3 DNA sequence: TGTGCCACCAGCAGAGATGATTTGGGACAGGGATACACTGAAGCTTTCTTT. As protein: CATSRDDLGQGYTEAFF.

CDR3 sequence: CASSLNGQGAKETQYF. In nucleotides, the CDR3 is TGTGCCAGCAGCTTAAACGGACAGGGGGCAAAGGAGACCCAGTACTTC. The chain is built from TRBV7-3 and TRBJ2-5; TRBD1 matches 11 bases. The V segment lost 1 base and the J segment 5 bases; nucleotides outside the gene matches: 6. The CDR3 has 16 residues. The germline V gene has CDR1 SGHTA and CDR2 FQGTGA. The full variable domain, in which reference TRBV7-3 and TRBJ2-5 provide the parts outside the CDR3, is GAGVSQTPSNKVTEKGKYVELRCDPISGHTALYWYRQSLGQGPEFLIYFQGTGAADDSGLPNDRFFAVRPEGSVSTLKIQRTERGDSAVYLCASSLNGQGAKETQYFGPGTRLLVL.

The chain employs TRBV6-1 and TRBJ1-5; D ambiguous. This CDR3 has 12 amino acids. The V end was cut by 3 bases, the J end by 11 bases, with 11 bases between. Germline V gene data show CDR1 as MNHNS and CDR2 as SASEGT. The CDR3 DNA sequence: TGTGCCAGCAGTGATTCGGGTAGAACCCAGCATTTT. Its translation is CASSDSGRTQHF.

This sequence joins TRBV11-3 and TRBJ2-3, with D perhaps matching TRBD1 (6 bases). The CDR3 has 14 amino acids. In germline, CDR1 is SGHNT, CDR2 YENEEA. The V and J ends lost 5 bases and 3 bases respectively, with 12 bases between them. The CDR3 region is CASSLGGRTDTQYF. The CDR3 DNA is TGTGCCAGCAGCCTTGGGGGCCGGACAGATACGCAGTATTTT.

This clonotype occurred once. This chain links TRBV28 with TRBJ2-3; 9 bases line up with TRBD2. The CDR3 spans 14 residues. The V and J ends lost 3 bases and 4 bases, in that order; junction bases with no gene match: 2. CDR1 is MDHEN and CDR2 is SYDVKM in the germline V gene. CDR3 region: CASSFSGRADTQYF. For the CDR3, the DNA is TGTGCCAGCAGTTTTAGCGGGAGAGCAGATACGCAGTATTTT.

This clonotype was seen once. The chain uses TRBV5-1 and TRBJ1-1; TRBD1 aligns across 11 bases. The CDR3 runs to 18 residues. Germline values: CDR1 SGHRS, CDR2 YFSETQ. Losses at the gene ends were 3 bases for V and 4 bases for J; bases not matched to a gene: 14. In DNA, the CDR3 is TGCGCCAGCAGCTCCTCGGGACAGGGGGGATCCCGGGGCACTGAAGCTTTCTTT. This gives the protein CASSSSGQGGSRGTEAFF.

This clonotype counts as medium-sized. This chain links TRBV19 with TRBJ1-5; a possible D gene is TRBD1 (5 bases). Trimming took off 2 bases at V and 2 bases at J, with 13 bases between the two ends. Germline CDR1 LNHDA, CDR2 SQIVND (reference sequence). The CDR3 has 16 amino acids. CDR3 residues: CASSISVGQGNQPQHF. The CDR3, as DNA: TGTGCCAGTAGTATAAGTGTGGGGCAGGGCAATCAGCCCCAGCATTTT.

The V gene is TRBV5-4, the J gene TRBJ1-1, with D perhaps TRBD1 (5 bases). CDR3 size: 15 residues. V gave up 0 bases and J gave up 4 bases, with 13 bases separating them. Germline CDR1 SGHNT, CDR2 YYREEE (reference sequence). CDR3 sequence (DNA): TGTGCCAGCAGCTTGGCCAGTGGGGGACGCACTGAAGCTTTCTTT. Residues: CASSLASGGRTEAFF. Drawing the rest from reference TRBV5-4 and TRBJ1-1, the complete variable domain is ETGVTQSPTHLIKTRGQQVTLRCSSQSGHNTVSWYQQALGQGPQFIFQYYREEENGRGNFPPRFSGLQFPNYSSELNVNALELDDSALYLCASSLASGGRTEAFFGQGTRLTVV.

CDR3: CASSPDVIYNSPLHF. Written as DNA, the CDR3 is TGTGCCAGCAGCCCCGATGTGATCTATAATTCACCCCTCCACTTT. The chain recombines TRBV9 with TRBJ1-6; D is unresolved. Germline CDR1 and CDR2: SGDLS and YYNGEE. The germline V and J ends were trimmed by 4 bases and 3 bases, with 11 bases remaining between them. This CDR3 is built from 15 residues.

The CDR3 coding sequence is TGCGCCAGCAGCCAAGACGGGGGTCATCGGTACTTC. It translates to CASSQDGGHRYF. The rearrangement links TRBV4-3 to TRBJ2-7; D is perhaps TRBD2 (6 bases). Germline assignment: CDR1 LGHNA and CDR2 YSLEER. The V gene lost 0 bases and the J gene lost 12 bases, with 12 bases spanning the gap. The CDR3 has 12 amino acids.

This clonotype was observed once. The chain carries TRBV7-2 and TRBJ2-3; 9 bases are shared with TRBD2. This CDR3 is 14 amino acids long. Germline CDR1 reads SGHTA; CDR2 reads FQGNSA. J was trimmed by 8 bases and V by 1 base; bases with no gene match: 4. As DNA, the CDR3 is TGTGCCAGCAGCTTAGGAGGCGGGAGGGGTACGCAGTATTTT. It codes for CASSLGGGRGTQYF. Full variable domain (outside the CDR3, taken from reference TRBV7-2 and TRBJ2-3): GAGVSQSPSNKVTEKGKDVELRCDPISGHTALYWYRQSLGQGLEFLIYFQGNSAPDKSGLPSDRFSAERTGGSVSTLTIQRTQQEDSAVYLCASSLGGGRGTQYFGPGTRLTVL.

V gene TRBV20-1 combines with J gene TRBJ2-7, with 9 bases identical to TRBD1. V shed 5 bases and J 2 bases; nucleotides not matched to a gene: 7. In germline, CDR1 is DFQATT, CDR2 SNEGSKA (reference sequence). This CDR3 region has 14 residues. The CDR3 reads CSASRTGVTYEQYF. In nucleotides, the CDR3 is TGCAGTGCTTCCCGGACAGGGGTTACCTACGAGCAGTACTTC.

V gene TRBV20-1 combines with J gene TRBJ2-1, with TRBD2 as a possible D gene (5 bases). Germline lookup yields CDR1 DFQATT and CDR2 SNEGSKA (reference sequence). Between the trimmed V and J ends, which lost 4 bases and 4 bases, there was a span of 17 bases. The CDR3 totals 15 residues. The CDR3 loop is CSAMSGGSGYNEQFF. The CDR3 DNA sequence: TGCAGTGCTATGAGTGGCGGGTCCGGATACAATGAGCAGTTCTTC.

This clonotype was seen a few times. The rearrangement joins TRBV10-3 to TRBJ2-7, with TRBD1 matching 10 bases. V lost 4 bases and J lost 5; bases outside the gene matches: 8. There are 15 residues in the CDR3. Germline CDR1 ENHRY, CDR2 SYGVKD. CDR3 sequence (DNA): TGTGCCATCAGTGCCGGGACAGGGGTGTCTGACGAGCAGTACTTC. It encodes CAISAGTGVSDEQYF.

The CDR3 coding sequence is TGCAGTGCTCGATTCCCCGGGACAGCATCCTACGAGCAGTACTTC. Its translation: CSARFPGTASYEQYF. The chain combines TRBV20-1 with TRBJ2-7; TRBD1 aligns across 7 bases. The CDR3 loop spans 15 amino acids. The J segment lost 1 base and the V segment lost 5 bases, leaving 11 bases of the junction unmatched. Germline CDR1 and CDR2: DFQATT and SNEGSKA (reference sequence).

For the CDR3, the DNA is TGTGCCAGCAGTTGGGATACCAATCAGCCCCAGCATTTT. Amino acid sequence: CASSWDTNQPQHF. The chain links TRBV9 to TRBJ1-5; D is unclear. V gave up 5 bases and J gave up 3 bases, with 9 bases separating them. The CDR3 loop spans 13 amino acids. Per germline, CDR1 SGDLS and CDR2 YYNGEE.

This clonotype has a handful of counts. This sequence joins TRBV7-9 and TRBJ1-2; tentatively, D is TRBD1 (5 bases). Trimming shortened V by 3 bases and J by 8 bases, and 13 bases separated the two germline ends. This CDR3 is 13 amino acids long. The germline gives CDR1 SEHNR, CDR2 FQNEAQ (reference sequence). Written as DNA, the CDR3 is TGTGCCAGCAGCTTGGACGGCCAGGGAGGCTACACCTTC. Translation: CASSLDGQGGYTF.